The next 18 T cell receptor beta chains were all read from a single sample in a study of T cells after yellow fever vaccination. TCRdb passed the 5' RACE reads through MiXCR, listing each CDR3 protein once. The table includes 200,000 to 250,000 distinct CDR3 sequences, 6.9% detected once. The material sequenced was CD4+ T cells sorted from PBMCs, taken 15 days after the yellow fever booster vaccination. Source of these receptors: a man aged 30 to 39 who received the YFV17D yellow fever vaccine.

CDR3 DNA: TGTGCCAGCAGCCCAACCGGGACTAGCTCGCATACGCAGTATTTT. Translating it yields CASSPTGTSSHTQYF. The chain uses TRBV7-3 and TRBJ2-3, with 9 bases that match TRBD2. The CDR3 length is 15 residues. After removal of 5 bases from V and 7 bases from J, the junction contained 10 bases not matched to a gene. Looked up from germline, CDR1 is SGHTA and CDR2 is FQGTGA.

This clonotype was recorded a few times. The rearrangement joins TRBV5-6 to TRBJ1-5; possibly TRBD1 for D (6 bases). Germline CDR1 and CDR2: SGHDT and YYEEEE. The V end was cut by 0 bases, the J end by 7 bases, with 17 bases between. The CDR3 is made up of 16 amino acids. CDR3 loop: CASSLGTGTPGQPQHF. The CDR3 DNA reads as TGTGCCAGCAGCTTGGGTACAGGGACCCCCGGACAGCCCCAGCATTTT.

This clonotype was detected only a few times. The CDR3 protein is CSAKIPGGRGQFF. The CDR3 DNA reads TGCAGTGCCAAGATACCGGGCGGGAGGGGGCAGTTCTTC. The chain combines TRBV20-1 with TRBJ2-1; 9 nucleotides align to TRBD2. With 6 bases clipped from V and 12 bases from J, the junction kept 12 bases outside the gene matches. Germline CDR1 DFQATT, CDR2 SNEGSKA (reference sequence). The CDR3 covers 13 residues.

This clonotype was counted between two and nine times. The V call is TRBV6-2 or TRBV6-3, the J call TRBJ2-7; possible D gene TRBD1, 7 bases. The V end was cut by 8 bases, the J end by 6 bases, with 17 bases between. This CDR3 is 13 amino acids long. From germline, CDR1 is MNHEY and CDR2 SVGEGT. CDR3 bases: TGTGCCAGCCGCGGAGGGGGCGAAGGCGAGCAGTACTTC. Translation: CASRGGGEGEQYF.

Many counts were recorded for this clonotype. This chain joins TRBV24-1 and TRBJ2-3, with 9 bases lining up with TRBD1. This CDR3 is 15 amino acids long. Germline CDR1 reads KGHDR; CDR2 reads SFDVKD. Trimming took 4 bases from V and 5 from J; bases not matched to a gene: 6. The CDR3 DNA sequence: TGTGCCACCAGTGACTTTACAGGGGGCGGAGATACGCAGTATTTT. It encodes CATSDFTGGGDTQYF.

Regarding this clonotype: This sequence may be a read error, since a much larger clone differs from it by one base. This sequence joins TRBV20-1 and TRBJ2-5; possible D gene TRBD2, 6 bases. The CDR3 has 14 residues. Germline CDR1 and CDR2: DFQATT and SNEGSKA (reference sequence). CDR3 DNA: TGCAGTGATAGAGATCGGGGGAGGAGGGCGACCCAGTACTTC. It is translated as CSDRDRGRRATQYF.

This clonotype was detected ten times or more. This rearrangement joins TRBV12-3 or TRBV12-4 to TRBJ1-3, with TRBD1 as a possible D gene (5 bases). The CDR3 is made up of 15 amino acids. V lost 6 bases to trimming and J lost 3 bases, with 15 bases between them. The CDR3 sequence: CASRPPGRLGNTIYF. Written as DNA, the CDR3 is TGTGCCAGCAGGCCCCCAGGGCGCCTTGGAAACACCATATATTTT.

There are a few counts of this clonotype. This chain uses TRBV2 with TRBJ2-3, with 8 bases lining up with TRBD2. CDR1 is SNHLY, CDR2 FYNNEI, per germline. The CDR3 totals 17 residues. V was clipped by 2 bases and J by 0 bases; unmatched bases: 7. CDR3 sequence (DNA): TGTGCCAGCAGTGAAACGGTGGCGGGAGGAAGCACAGATACGCAGTATTTT. This encodes CASSETVAGGSTDTQYF. Full variable domain (remainder filled in from reference TRBV2 and TRBJ2-3): EPEVTQTPSHQVTQMGQEVILRCVPISNHLYFYWYRQILGQKVEFLVSFYNNEISEKSEIFDDQFSVERPDGSNFTLKIRSTKLEDSAMYFCASSETVAGGSTDTQYFGPGTRLTVL.

Worth noting for this clonotype: It may be a read error: a sequence one base away is much more abundant. The chain links TRBV7-2 to TRBJ2-3; possibly TRBD2 for D (6 bases). The CDR3 has 16 residues. CDR1 and CDR2 from the germline V gene are SGHTA and FQGNSA. CDR3 region: CASKEGRGASIDTQYF. CDR3 nucleotide sequence: TGTGCCAGCAAAGAGGGACGCGGGGCTAGCATAGATACGCAGTATTTT. Full variable domain (remainder filled in from reference TRBV7-2 and TRBJ2-3): GAGVSQSPSNKVTEKGKDVELRCDPISGHTALYWYRQSLGQGLEFLIYFQGNSAPDKSGLPSDRFSAERTGGSVSTLTIQRTQQEDSAVYLCASKEGRGASIDTQYFGPGTRLTVL.

This clonotype was seen repeatedly, ten times or more. The CDR3, as DNA: TGCGCCAGCAGCCTGGAGGAGGGAAGGGGTGAGCAGTACTTC. The encoded protein is CASSLEEGRGEQYF. This rearrangement joins TRBV5-1 to TRBJ2-7; possible D gene TRBD2, 6 bases. CDR1 and CDR2 (germline): SGHRS, YFSETQ. Trimming shortened V by 4 bases and J by 7 bases, and 18 bases separated the two germline ends. This CDR3 has 14 residues.

This clonotype was found a few times. The chain has TRBV4-2 and TRBJ2-3; 9 bases match TRBD2. Trimming took 0 bases from V and 2 from J; bases not matched to a gene: 9. The CDR3 has 18 amino acids. Germline values: CDR1 LGHNA, CDR2 YNFKEQ. CDR3 protein: CASSQEELAGAPTDTQYF. The CDR3 coding sequence is TGTGCCAGCAGCCAAGAAGAATTAGCGGGAGCACCCACAGATACGCAGTATTTT.

This clonotype was counted at least ten times. This sequence joins TRBV6-1 and TRBJ2-1; weak D call: TRBD2 (6 bases). CDR3 length: 15 amino acids. Trimming stripped 6 bases from V and 5 bases from J, with 17 bases between. CDR1 is MNHNS and CDR2 is SASEGT in the germline V gene. The CDR3 region is CASSPHGAGNNEQFF. The CDR3 region has the DNA TGTGCCAGCAGCCCTCATGGAGCGGGCAACAATGAGCAGTTCTTC.

This clonotype was observed a few times. The rearrangement links TRBV10-1 to TRBJ2-7; D possibly matches TRBD1 or TRBD2 (5 bases each). Trimming took 3 bases from V and 2 from J, leaving 11 bases between them. CDR3 size: 14 residues. Germline assignment: CDR1 WNHNN and CDR2 SYGVQD (reference sequence). The CDR3 is CASSEGDGPYEQYF. DNA of the CDR3: TGCGCCAGCAGTGAAGGGGACGGACCCTACGAGCAGTACTTC.

The table lists this clonotype with many counts. This chain joins TRBV3-2 and TRBJ2-7; the D segment call TRBD2 is taken from the table without a DNA check. TRBV3-2 is reported as a pseudogene. The CDR3 runs to 13 residues. The CDR3 DNA reads as TGTGCCAGCAAACTTAGCGGGAGGGAAGAGCAGTACTTC. Residues: CASKLSGREEQYF.

On this clonotype: A much larger clone lies one base from this, so it may be a read error. The chain carries TRBV3-1 and TRBJ2-3; no clear D gene. V lost 2 bases and J 2 bases, leaving 2 bases between the germline ends. From germline, CDR1 is LGHDT and CDR2 YNNKEL (reference sequence). The CDR3 contains 12 residues. Here the CDR3 DNA reads TGTGCCAGCAGCCAAATCACAGATACGCAGTATTTT. Its translation: CASSQITDTQYF.

This clonotype was counted many times. The CDR3 loop is CASSLAGGDNEQFF. CDR3 nucleotide sequence: TGTGCCAGCTCACTAGCGGGAGGGGACAATGAGCAGTTCTTC. The genes are TRBV7-3 and TRBJ2-1; 13 nucleotides line up with TRBD2. Germline lookup yields CDR1 SGHTA and CDR2 FQGTGA. V shed 8 bases and J 5 bases; nucleotides not matched to a gene: 3. This CDR3 contains 14 residues.

This clonotype appeared many times. The chain combines TRBV24-1 with TRBJ2-5, with 7 bases that match TRBD1. The junction had 0 bases not matched to a gene; V was cut back by 3 bases and J by 3 bases. The CDR3 loop spans 13 amino acids. From germline, CDR1 is KGHDR and CDR2 SFDVKD. CDR3 sequence reads: CATSDGTEETQYF. The CDR3 nucleotides are TGTGCCACCAGTGATGGGACAGAAGAGACCCAGTACTTC.

This clonotype turned up a few times. The gene calls are TRBV7-9 and TRBJ2-2; no definite D call. CDR3 size: 13 residues. The V and J ends lost 8 bases and 1 base respectively, with 8 bases between them. Germline V gives CDR1 SEHNR, CDR2 FQNEAQ (reference sequence). For the CDR3, the DNA is TGTGCCAGCGTCCTCTTGAACACCGGGGAGCTGTTTTTT. Its translation is CASVLLNTGELFF.